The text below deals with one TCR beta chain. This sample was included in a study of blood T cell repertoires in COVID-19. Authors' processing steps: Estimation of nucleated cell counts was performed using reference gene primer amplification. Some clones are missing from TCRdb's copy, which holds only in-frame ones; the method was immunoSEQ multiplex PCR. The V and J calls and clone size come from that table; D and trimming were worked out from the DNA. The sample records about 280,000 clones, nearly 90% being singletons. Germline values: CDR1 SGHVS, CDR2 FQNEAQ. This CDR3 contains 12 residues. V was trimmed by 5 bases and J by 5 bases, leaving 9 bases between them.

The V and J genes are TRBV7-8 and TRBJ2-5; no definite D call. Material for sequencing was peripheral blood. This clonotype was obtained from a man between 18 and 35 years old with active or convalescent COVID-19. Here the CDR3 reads CASSHRVETQYF. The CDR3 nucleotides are TGTGCCAGCAGCCACCGGGTGGAGACCCAGTACTTC.